One and the same sample provided the 22 T cell receptor beta chains below, sequenced in a study of cytomegalovirus exposure and HLA in healthy donors. The PCR ran on 60 Vbeta and 13 Jbeta primers. TCRdb's copy holds only in-frame clones and misses some; the assay was immunoSEQ multiplex PCR. The sample holds about 220,000 clones, approximately 83% seen once. Source material: PBMCs. Every receptor here comes from a boy aged 2 to 10 in good health and CMV-seronegative.

In this sample, this clone turned up once. V and J are TRBV30 and TRBJ2-7; TRBD2 might be the D (7 bases). The CDR3 length is 14 residues. Looked up from germline, CDR1 is GTSNPN and CDR2 is SVGIG (reference sequence). The V end lost 6 bases, the J end lost 0 bases, and 15 bases lay between the germline ends. CDR3 coding DNA: TGTGCCTGTCCAAAGGGGGGGAGCTCCTACGAGCAGTACTTC. Translation gives CACPKGGSSYEQYF.

This sequence joins TRBV6-5 and TRBJ1-1; 8 bases map to TRBD1. CDR3 length: 14 amino acids. CDR1 MNHEY and CDR2 SVGAGI come from the germline V gene. With V trimmed by 8 bases and J by 4 bases, 9 bases remained unmatched. This CDR3 is CASGGGQVVTEAFF. Here the CDR3 DNA reads TGTGCCAGCGGGGGGGGACAGGTGGTCACTGAAGCTTTCTTT.

This clone was seen a handful of times. The genes are TRBV29-1 and TRBJ1-1; D gene uncertain. The V gene lost 3 bases and the J gene lost 8 bases, with 10 bases spanning the gap. Germline CDR1 is SQVTM and CDR2 is ANQGSEA. This CDR3 has 11 amino acids. The CDR3 is CSVDGQAEAFF. Here the CDR3 DNA reads TGCAGCGTTGATGGGCAGGCCGAAGCTTTCTTT.

The chain is built from TRBV6-5 and TRBJ2-7; 7 positions agree with TRBD1. J lost 5 bases, V lost 5 bases, and 9 bases had no gene match. This CDR3 region has 14 residues. From germline, CDR1 is MNHEY and CDR2 SVGAGI. The DNA for the CDR3 is TGTGCCAGCAGTGCGACAGGGCCGCCTGACGAGCAGTACTTC. It encodes CASSATGPPDEQYF.

The chain uses TRBV10-3 and TRBJ2-5; TRBD1 might be the D (6 bases). Germline V gene data show CDR1 as ENHRY and CDR2 as SYGVKD. V was trimmed by 6 bases and J by 1 base, leaving 9 bases between them. CDR3 size: 13 residues. This CDR3 is CAISSDSQETQYF. The CDR3 DNA reads as TGTGCCATCAGCTCGGACAGCCAAGAGACCCAGTACTTC.

As regards this clone: Other DNA sequences within the sample encode an identical CDR3. V and J are TRBV27 and TRBJ2-7, with D possibly matching TRBD1 (5 bases). The V end was cut by 0 bases, the J end by 6 bases, with 6 bases between. CDR1 is MNHEY, CDR2 SMNVEV, per germline (reference sequence). This CDR3 spans 12 amino acids. Here the CDR3 reads CASSLSGREQYF. CDR3 in DNA: TGTGCCAGCAGTTTATCGGGGCGCGAGCAGTACTTC.

The rearrangement links TRBV7-6 to TRBJ2-5; possibly TRBD1 for D (6 bases). Looked up from germline, CDR1 is SGHVS and CDR2 is FNYEAQ. The V gene lost 1 base and the J gene lost 1 base, with 13 bases spanning the gap. CDR3 length: 16 residues. CDR3 in DNA: TGTGCCAGCAGCTTAGATGGCAGGGGTTCCCAAGAGACCCAGTACTTC. It codes for CASSLDGRGSQETQYF.

The table lists this clone with a few counts. This chain connects TRBV10-3 to TRBJ2-7, with unresolved D. Germline CDR1 and CDR2: ENHRY and SYGVKD. The CDR3 sequence is 11 residues long. V lost 5 bases to trimming and J lost 3 bases, with 5 bases between them. Here the CDR3 DNA reads TGTGCCATCAGTTCACACTACGAGCAGTACTTC. Protein product: CAISSHYEQYF.

This clone was counted a single time. The chain links TRBV7-9 to TRBJ1-2, with D perhaps matching TRBD1 (6 bases). Germline V gene lookup returns CDR1 SEHNR and CDR2 FQNEAQ (reference sequence). This CDR3 is 13 amino acids long. V gave up 3 bases and J gave up 4 bases, with 9 bases separating them. The CDR3 region has the DNA TGTGCCAGCAGCTTCGTGGACAGCTATGGCTACACCTTC. Its translation is CASSFVDSYGYTF.

The chain carries TRBV18 and TRBJ1-1; 8 nucleotides line up with TRBD1. Trimming cost V 6 bases and J 5 bases; bases outside gene matches: 5. Germline V gene sequence: CDR1 KGHSH, CDR2 LQKENI. The CDR3 totals 13 residues. CDR3 loop: CASSWTGLTEAFF. CDR3 sequence (DNA): TGTGCCAGCTCCTGGACAGGGCTTACTGAAGCTTTCTTT.

The V gene is TRBV10-3, the J gene TRBJ2-3, with TRBD2 identical over 11 bases. Looked up from germline, CDR1 is ENHRY and CDR2 is SYGVKD. Germline trimming cut 0 bases from V and 1 base from J; bases unmatched to any gene: 6. The CDR3 is 18 residues long. The CDR3 sequence is CAISESGTSGGRTDTQYF. CDR3 DNA: TGTGCCATCAGTGAGTCCGGGACTAGCGGCGGGCGCACAGATACGCAGTATTTT.

This chain uses TRBV25-1 with TRBJ2-3; D remains ambiguous. CDR3 length: 12 amino acids. V lost 3 bases to trimming and J lost 5 bases, with 6 bases between them. Germline-derived CDR1 and CDR2 are MGHDK and SYGVNS. CDR3 residues: CASSERRDTQYF. The CDR3 DNA is TGTGCCAGCAGTGAGCGGAGAGATACGCAGTATTTT. The entire variable domain, with the rest obtained from reference TRBV25-1 and TRBJ2-3, is as follows: EADIYQTPRYLVIGTGKKITLECSQTMGHDKMYWYQQDPGMELHLIHYSYGVNSTEKGDLSSESTVSRIRTEHFPLTLESARPSHTSQYLCASSERRDTQYFGPGTRLTVL.

The genes are TRBV5-1 and TRBJ2-5; 10 bases are a match to TRBD2. This CDR3 is built from 16 residues. V shed 4 bases, J shed 5 bases, and the junction held 11 bases outside the gene matches. Germline V gives CDR1 SGHRS, CDR2 YFSETQ. The DNA of the CDR3 is TGCGCCAGCAGCCCCCGAGCGGGGGGGCCAGGGGAGACCCAGTACTTC. It codes for CASSPRAGGPGETQYF. The variable domain in full, completed from reference TRBV5-1 and TRBJ2-5, reads KAGVTQTPRYLIKTRGQQVTLSCSPISGHRSVSWYQQTPGQGLQFLFEYFSETQRNKGNFPGRFSGRQFSNSRSEMNVSTLELGDSALYLCASSPRAGGPGETQYFGPGTRLLVL.

V gene TRBV30 combines with J gene TRBJ1-4, with D tentatively TRBD1 (5 bases). Trimming shortened V by 1 base and J by 10 bases, and 10 bases separated the two germline ends. The length of the CDR3 is 12 residues. CDR1 is GTSNPN and CDR2 is SVGIG in the germline V gene (reference sequence). The CDR3 DNA reads as TGTGCCTGGAGTGGGGGCGGGGGAAAACTGTTTTTT. Translated, it gives CAWSGGGGKLFF. Full variable domain (missing parts from reference TRBV30 and TRBJ1-4): SQTIHQWPATLVQPVGSPLSLECTVEGTSNPNLYWYRQAAGRGLQLLFYSVGIGQISSEVPQNLSASRPQDRQFILSSKKLLLSDSGFYLCAWSGGGGKLFFGSGTQLSVL.

V is TRBV30 and J is TRBJ1-5; tentative D call: TRBD1 (5 bases). CDR3 size: 15 residues. Germline CDR1 and CDR2: GTSNPN and SVGIG (reference sequence). The V gene lost 0 bases and the J gene lost 7 bases, with 16 bases spanning the gap. CDR3 DNA sequence: TGTGCCTGGAGTGTAACGGGGAGGGGAGACCAGCCCCAGCATTTT. This sequence encodes CAWSVTGRGDQPQHF.

This rearrangement joins TRBV19 to TRBJ2-2; tentative D call: TRBD2 (5 bases). The CDR3 runs to 15 residues. V dropped 4 bases and J dropped 2 bases, with 11 bases sitting between them. Germline CDR1 and CDR2: LNHDA and SQIVND (reference sequence). The CDR3 protein is CASSRASRNTGELFF. The CDR3 region has the DNA TGTGCCAGTAGTAGGGCTAGCAGAAACACCGGGGAGCTGTTTTTT.

The CDR3 sequence is CASSVGRTGEQYF. The CDR3 nucleotides are TGTGCCAGCAGCGTAGGGCGGACTGGCGAGCAGTACTTC. V and J are TRBV9 and TRBJ2-7; the D gene is possibly TRBD2 (5 bases). Germline V gene data show CDR1 as SGDLS and CDR2 as YYNGEE. Trimming stripped 0 bases from V and 6 bases from J, with 10 bases between. The CDR3 is 13 residues long.

This clone showed up just a few times. The genes are TRBV23-1 and TRBJ2-5; D call uncertain. TRBV23-1 is classed as an ORF, of uncertain function. V was cut by 2 bases and J by 5 bases, with 21 bases left in between. The CDR3 extends over 17 amino acids. The CDR3 DNA reads as TGCGCCAGCAGTCAAAGGAAACTACCACTACTTGGGGAGACCCAGTACTTC. This translates into CASSQRKLPLLGETQYF.

The rearrangement links TRBV5-6 to TRBJ2-3; D ambiguous. The CDR3 has 12 amino acids. Between the trimmed V and J ends, which lost 2 bases and 3 bases, there was a span of 4 bases. Germline V gives CDR1 SGHDT, CDR2 YYEEEE. The CDR3: CASSFTTDTQYF. In DNA, the CDR3 is TGTGCCAGCAGCTTCACTACAGATACGCAGTATTTT.

The V and J genes are TRBV4-2 and TRBJ2-3; D ambiguous. The V end was cut by 0 bases, the J end by 0 bases, with 10 bases between. Per germline, CDR1 LGHNA and CDR2 YNFKEQ. The CDR3 loop spans 16 amino acids. CDR3 DNA sequence: TGTGCCAGCAGCCAAGAAAGAGCATCTAGCACAGATACGCAGTATTTT. The encoded protein is CASSQERASSTDTQYF.

V and J are TRBV27 and TRBJ2-1; D is uncertain. The CDR3 totals 15 residues. V lost 8 bases and J 0 bases, leaving 14 bases between the germline ends. Germline CDR1 MNHEY, CDR2 SMNVEV (reference sequence). The CDR3 is CASASRSPSYNEQFF. The CDR3 bases are TGTGCCAGCGCGAGTCGGTCGCCCTCCTACAATGAGCAGTTCTTC.

The chain has TRBV9 and TRBJ1-2, with 7 positions matching TRBD1. The V gene end was trimmed by 1 base and the J gene end by 4 bases; junction bases not matched to a gene: 4. Per germline, CDR1 SGDLS and CDR2 YYNGEE. There are 14 residues in the CDR3. The CDR3 nucleotides are TGTGCCAGCAGCGTACAGGGGGTGAGCTATGGCTACACCTTC. Amino acids: CASSVQGVSYGYTF.